This T cell receptor beta chain came from a study of regulatory T cells in long-lasting Graves disease. Overall study findings and caveats: Possibly, too few samples lowered accuracy. Patients with persistent disease showed a bias toward TRBV28, TRBJ1-2 and TRBJ2-5. Peripheral blood was the sole material, not thyroid tissue.

CDR3 regions were amplified by Arm-PCR using iRepertoire HTBI primers to build TCR beta libraries. The authors' processing: Across all samples, more than 60 TRBV segments and around 13 TRBJ segments were identified. TCRdb re-analysed the multiplex PCR reads in MiXCR, keeping a single row per CDR3 protein. Clone size and V and J calls follow TCRdb, not the original study. The sample comprises some 320,000 distinct CDR3 sequences, over 15% of which are singletons, and roughly 40% rests with the top ten. The time point here: newly diagnosed GD, antithyroid drugs for less than 3 months. The TCR library was prepared using RNA isolated from PBMCs. This clonotype was seen repeatedly, ten times or more. The antigen remains unidentified. This CDR3 is 17 amino acids long. The germline gives CDR1 MNHEY, CDR2 SMNVEV (reference sequence). V shed 2 bases, J shed 5 bases, and the junction held 11 bases outside the gene matches.

The sequence was obtained from a female donor with Graves disease. V gene TRBV27 combines with J gene TRBJ2-3; 9 bases are a match to TRBD2. Sequences were derived from peripheral blood mononuclear cells (PBMCs), sampled at new diagnosis, from a patient treated with antithyroid drugs. CDR3 amino acids: CASSLKGLAGRVDTQYF. The CDR3 nucleotides read TGTGCCAGCAGTTTAAAAGGGCTAGCGGGGAGGGTAGATACGCAGTATTTT.